This TCR beta chain emerged from a study of shared clonotypes between healthy human individuals. Broader study findings: Four donors held around 5% of naive CD4 clonotypes in common.

The V end lost 4 bases, the J end lost 0 bases, and 19 bases lay between the germline ends. CDR3 length: 18 amino acids. In germline, CDR1 is LNHNV, CDR2 YYDKDF (reference sequence). In the case of this clone: Its target is unknown.

Data came from immunoSEQ multiplex PCR; TCRdb stores just in-frame clones and leaves some out. The sample lists millions of clones, approximately 92% occurring once. Source material: naive CD4+ T cells sorted from blood. The subset was: CD45RA+ positively selected. V usage is TRBV15 and J usage is TRBJ1-5, with a possible D match to TRBD1 (6 bases). This receptor was taken from a man between 18 and 29 years old in good health. The CDR3 loop reads CATSTAGTRSYSNQPQHF. Written as DNA, the CDR3 is TGTGCCACCAGCACCGCCGGGACAAGGTCTTATAGCAATCAGCCCCAGCATTTT.